Detailed here is one T cell receptor (beta chain). Its antigen is not known. A roughly 120-subject validation cohort, separate from the approximately 610-subject first cohort, supplied the donors. The sample comes from a study of cytomegalovirus exposure and HLA in healthy donors. Measured with immunoSEQ multiplex PCR; TCRdb has only the in-frame clones, and not every one. The repertoire holds 55,000 to 65,000 clones, approximately 96% seen once, with about 0.96% in the top ten. The CDR3 runs 16 residues. Germline V gives CDR1 KGHSH, CDR2 LQKENI. Losses at the gene ends were 2 bases for V and 1 base for J; bases not matched to a gene: 7. Study results and limitations: A classifier reportedly called cytomegalovirus status with high sensitivity and specificity. The study flagged some 180 TCR beta chains as cytomegalovirus-associated. There were a few CMV-associated chains whose specificity for CMV antigens was confirmed in vitro.

This chain uses TRBV18 with TRBJ2-7; TRBD1 matches 8 bases. Input material: PBMCs. This TCR came from a man aged 18 to 29 in good health and CMV-seronegative. CDR3 sequence (DNA): TGTGCCAGCTCACCAATTGGACAGGGAGCGTCCTACGAGCAGTACTTC. Translating it yields CASSPIGQGASYEQYF.